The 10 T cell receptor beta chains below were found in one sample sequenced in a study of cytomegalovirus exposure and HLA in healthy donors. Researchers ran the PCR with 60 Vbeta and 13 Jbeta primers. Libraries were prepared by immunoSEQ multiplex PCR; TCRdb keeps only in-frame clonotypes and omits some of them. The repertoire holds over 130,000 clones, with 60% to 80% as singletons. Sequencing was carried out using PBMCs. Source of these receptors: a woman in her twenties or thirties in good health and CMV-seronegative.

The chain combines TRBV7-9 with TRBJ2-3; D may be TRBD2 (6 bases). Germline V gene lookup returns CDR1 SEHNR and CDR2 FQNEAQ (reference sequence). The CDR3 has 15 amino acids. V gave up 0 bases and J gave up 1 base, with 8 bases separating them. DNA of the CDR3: TGTGCCAGCAGCTTAGCGCCGGGGGGCACAGATACGCAGTATTTT. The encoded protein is CASSLAPGGTDTQYF.

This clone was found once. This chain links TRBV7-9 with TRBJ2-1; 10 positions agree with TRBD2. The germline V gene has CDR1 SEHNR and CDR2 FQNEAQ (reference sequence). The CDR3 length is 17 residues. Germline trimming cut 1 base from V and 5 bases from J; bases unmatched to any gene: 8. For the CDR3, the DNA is TGTGCCAGCAGCTTAGGGGCTAGCGGGGGTTCCAACAATGAGCAGTTCTTC. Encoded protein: CASSLGASGGSNNEQFF.

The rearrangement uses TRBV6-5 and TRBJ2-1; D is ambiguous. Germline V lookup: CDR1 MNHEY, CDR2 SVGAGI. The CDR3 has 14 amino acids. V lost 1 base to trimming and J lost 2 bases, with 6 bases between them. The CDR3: CASSYLATYNEQFF. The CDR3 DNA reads TGTGCCAGCAGTTACTTGGCAACCTACAATGAGCAGTTCTTC.

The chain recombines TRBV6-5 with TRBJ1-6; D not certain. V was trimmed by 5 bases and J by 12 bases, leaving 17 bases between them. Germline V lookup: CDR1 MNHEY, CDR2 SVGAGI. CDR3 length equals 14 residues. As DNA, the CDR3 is TGTGCCAGCAGTCAGGTTTCCAGTCATGAACCCCTCCACTTT. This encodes CASSQVSSHEPLHF.

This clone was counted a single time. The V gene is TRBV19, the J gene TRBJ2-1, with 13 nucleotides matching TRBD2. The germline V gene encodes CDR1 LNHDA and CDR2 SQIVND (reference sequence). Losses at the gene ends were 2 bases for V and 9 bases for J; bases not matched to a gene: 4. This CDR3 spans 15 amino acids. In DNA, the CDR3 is TGTGCCAGTAGTATAACTAGCGGGAGGGCGGGTGAGCAGTTCTTC. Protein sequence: CASSITSGRAGEQFF.

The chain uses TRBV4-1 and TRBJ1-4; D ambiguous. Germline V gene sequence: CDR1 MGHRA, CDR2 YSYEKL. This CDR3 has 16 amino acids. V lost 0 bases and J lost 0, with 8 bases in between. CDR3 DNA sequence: TGCGCCAGCAGCCAAGAGGGCCTCCCAACTAATGAAAAACTGTTTTTT. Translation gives CASSQEGLPTNEKLFF.

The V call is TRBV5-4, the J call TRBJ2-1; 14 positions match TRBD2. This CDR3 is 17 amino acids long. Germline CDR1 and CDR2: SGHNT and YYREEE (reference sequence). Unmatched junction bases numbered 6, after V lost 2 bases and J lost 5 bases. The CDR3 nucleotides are TGTGCCAGCAGCTTTCCGACTAGCGGGGGGGTCCACAATGAGCAGTTCTTC. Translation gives CASSFPTSGGVHNEQFF.

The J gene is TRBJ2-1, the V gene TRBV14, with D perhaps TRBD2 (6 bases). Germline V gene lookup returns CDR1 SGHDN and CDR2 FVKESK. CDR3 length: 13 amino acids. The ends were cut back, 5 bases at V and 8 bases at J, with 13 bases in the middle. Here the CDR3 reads CASSVPWGDEQFF. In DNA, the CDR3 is TGTGCCAGCAGCGTACCCTGGGGGGATGAGCAGTTCTTC.

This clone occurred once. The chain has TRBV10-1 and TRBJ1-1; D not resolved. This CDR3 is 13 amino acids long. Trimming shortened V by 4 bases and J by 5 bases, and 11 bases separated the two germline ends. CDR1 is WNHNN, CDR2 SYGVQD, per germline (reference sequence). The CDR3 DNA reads TGCGCCAGCAGTGGGATCCCGGGGACTGAAGCTTTCTTT. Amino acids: CASSGIPGTEAFF.

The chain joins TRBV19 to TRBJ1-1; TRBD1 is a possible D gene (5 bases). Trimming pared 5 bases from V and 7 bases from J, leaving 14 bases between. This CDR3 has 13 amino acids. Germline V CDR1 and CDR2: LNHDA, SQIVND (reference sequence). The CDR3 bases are TGTGCCAGTAGTTTTGGGACTCCTGGTGAAGCTTTCTTT. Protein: CASSFGTPGEAFF.